This paragraph covers one TCR beta chain sequence. TCRdb keeps only in-frame clones here, not all; method: immunoSEQ multiplex PCR. The sample lists about half a million clones, roughly 87% occurring once. Treatment of the sample: roughly 20 received Ad26.COV2.S at low or high dose, single or two shots; about 5 received placebo; per-sample allocation not given. Sampling occurred on day 63 after the first vaccine or placebo injection. Germline loops: CDR1 ENHRY, CDR2 SYGVKD. The CDR3 consists of 17 residues. Trimming pared 2 bases from V and 3 bases from J, leaving 20 bases between. These data originate in a study of Ad26.COV2.S vaccination and SARS-CoV-2 variants.

The sequence derives from a person between 18 and 59 years old who received the Ad26.COV2.S COVID-19 vaccine or a placebo. The sample in question was peripheral blood, obtained in a trial of Ad26.COV2.S vaccine versus placebo. The chain links TRBV10-3 to TRBJ2-7, with a tentative D call TRBD1 (6 bases). CDR3 region: CAISEGLRAGVFYEQYF. The DNA for the CDR3 is TGTGCCATCAGTGAGGGTCTCAGAGCAGGGGTGTTCTACGAGCAGTACTTC.